At least ten counts were recorded for the clone carrying this T cell receptor beta chain. The entry originates in a study of regulatory T cells in long-lasting Graves disease. Libraries of TCR beta came from iRepertoire HTBI primers plus Arm-PCR of CDR3 regions. TCRdb processed the multiplex PCR reads anew with MiXCR; each CDR3 protein has one entry. The sample lists about 470,000 distinct CDR3 sequences, around 21% occurring once. Time point given: persistent/refractory GD, antithyroid drugs over 5 years with positive TRAb. RNA isolated from PBMCs was used to make the TCR library. The sample was peripheral blood mononuclear cells (PBMCs), taken when the disease was refractory, from a patient treated with antithyroid drugs. This TCR derives from a female donor with Graves disease.

DNA for the CDR3: TGCAGCGTTGAACTCCCGACCGCCCATGGCTACACCTTC. Encoded protein: CSVELPTAHGYTF. V is TRBV29-1 and J is TRBJ1-2, with unresolved D. V lost 2 bases to trimming and J lost 6 bases, with 13 bases between them. Germline V gene sequence: CDR1 SQVTM, CDR2 ANQGSEA. This CDR3 contains 13 residues.